The clone carrying this T cell receptor (beta chain) was counted once. At the DNA level, this CDR3 is encoded by other sequences in the same sample as well. This table comes from immunoSEQ multiplex PCR, and its TCRdb copy is limited to in-frame clones, with some not included. The data hold about 100,000 clones, with roughly 92% observed a single time. The V gene's germline CDR1 is SNHLY and CDR2 FYNNEI. The CDR3 spans 14 residues. Trimming pared 2 bases from V and 3 bases from J, leaving 8 bases between. The data are from a study of T cell changes during pregnancy in multiple sclerosis. The TCR was taken from a female donor with multiple sclerosis, enrolled in a pregnancy study. This specimen consisted of peripheral blood, obtained in the first trimester of pregnancy. The chain uses TRBV2 and TRBJ1-5; unclear D gene. The CDR3 loop reads CASSENSYNQPQHF. The CDR3 region has the DNA TGTGCCAGCAGTGAAAATAGCTACAATCAGCCCCAGCATTTT.